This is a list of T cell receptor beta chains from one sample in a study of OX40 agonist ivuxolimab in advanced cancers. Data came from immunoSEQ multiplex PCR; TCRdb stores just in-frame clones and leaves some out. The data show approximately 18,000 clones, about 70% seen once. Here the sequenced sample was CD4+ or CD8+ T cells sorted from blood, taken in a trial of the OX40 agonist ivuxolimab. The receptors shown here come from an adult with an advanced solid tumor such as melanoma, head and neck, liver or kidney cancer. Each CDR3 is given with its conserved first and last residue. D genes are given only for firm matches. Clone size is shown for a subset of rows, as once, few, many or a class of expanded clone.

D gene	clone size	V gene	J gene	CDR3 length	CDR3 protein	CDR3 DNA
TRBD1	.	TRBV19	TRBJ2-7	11	CASRQGGEQYF	TGTGCCAGTAGACAGGGGGGCGAGCAGTACTTC
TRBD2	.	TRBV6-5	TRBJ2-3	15	CASSYGWGGSNTQYF	TGTGCCAGCAGTTATGGTTGGGGGGGGTCAAATACGCAGTATTTT
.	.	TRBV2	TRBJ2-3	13	CARRDSNTDTQYF	TGTGCCAGGCGGGACTCCAACACAGATACGCAGTATTTT
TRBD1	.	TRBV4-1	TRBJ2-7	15	CASSQEGDRTYEQYF	TGCGCCAGCAGCCAAGAAGGGGACAGAACCTACGAGCAGTACTTC
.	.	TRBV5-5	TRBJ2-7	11	CASSETYEQYF	TGTGCCAGCAGCGAGACCTACGAGCAGTACTTC
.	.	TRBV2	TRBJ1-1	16	CASSEGKNRLSTEAFF	TGTGCCAGCAGTGAGGGGAAGAACAGGTTGAGCACTGAAGCTTTCTTT
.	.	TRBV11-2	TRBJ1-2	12	CASSLGYYGYTF	TGTGCCAGCAGCTTAGGGTACTATGGCTACACCTTC
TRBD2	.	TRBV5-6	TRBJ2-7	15	CASSLLAGGNYEQYF	TGTGCCAGCAGCCTTCTAGCGGGAGGTAACTACGAGCAGTACTTC
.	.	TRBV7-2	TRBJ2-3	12	CASSERSGTQYF	TGTGCCAGCAGCGAACGGTCGGGAACGCAGTATTTT
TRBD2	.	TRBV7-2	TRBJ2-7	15	CASSLFQGGPWEQYF	TGTGCCAGCAGCTTATTTCAGGGAGGGCCCTGGGAGCAGTACTTC
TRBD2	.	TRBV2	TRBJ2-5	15	CASSGTSGLQETQYF	TGTGCCAGCAGTGGGACTAGCGGGCTTCAAGAGACCCAGTACTTC
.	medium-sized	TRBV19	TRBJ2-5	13	CASSIRPGETQYF	TGTGCCAGTAGTATCCGGCCCGGAGAGACCCAGTACTTC
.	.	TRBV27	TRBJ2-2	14	CASSSGGGAGELFF	TGTGCCAGCAGTTCCGGGGGAGGTGCCGGGGAGCTGTTTTTT
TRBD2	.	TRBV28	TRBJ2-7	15	CASSSGGSGTYEQYF	TGTGCCAGCAGTTCGGGCGGGAGTGGGACCTACGAGCAGTACTTC
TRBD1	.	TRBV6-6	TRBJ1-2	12	CASTTGTGLPTF	TGTGCCAGCACCACCGGGACAGGTCTCCCCACCTTC
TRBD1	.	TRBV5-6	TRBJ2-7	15	CASSLVEGAIDEQYF	TGTGCCAGCAGCTTGGTAGAGGGGGCTATCGACGAGCAGTACTTC
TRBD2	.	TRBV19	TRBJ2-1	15	CASSSTSGTYNEQFF	TGTGCCAGTAGTTCGACTAGCGGGACCTACAATGAGCAGTTCTTC
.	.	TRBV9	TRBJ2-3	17	CASSVNLATASTDTQYF	TGTGCCAGCAGCGTAAACCTAGCGACCGCTTCCACAGATACGCAGTATTTT
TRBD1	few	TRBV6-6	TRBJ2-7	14	CASSRGQGWYEQYF	TGTGCCAGCAGTAGAGGACAGGGGTGGTACGAGCAGTACTTC
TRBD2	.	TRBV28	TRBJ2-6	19	CASSLAGRLAASGANVLTF	TGTGCCAGCAGTTTAGCCGGCAGACTAGCGGCTTCTGGGGCCAACGTCCTGACTTTC
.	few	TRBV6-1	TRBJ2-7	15	CASSEWGTVSYEQYF	TGTGCCAGCAGTGAATGGGGGACTGTCTCCTACGAGCAGTACTTC
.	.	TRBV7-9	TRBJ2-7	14	CASSSGGGAYEQYF	TGTGCCAGCAGCTCCGGAGGGGGCGCCTACGAGCAGTACTTC
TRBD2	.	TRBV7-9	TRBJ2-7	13	CASSWNSGDEQYF	TGTGCCAGCAGCTGGAATAGCGGGGACGAGCAGTACTTC
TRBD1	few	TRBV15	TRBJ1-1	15	CATSRWTGQHTEAFF	TGTGCCACCAGCAGATGGACAGGTCAGCACACTGAAGCTTTCTTT
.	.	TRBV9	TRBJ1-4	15	CASSVGPTDREKLFF	TGTGCCAGCAGCGTAGGTCCCACGGATCGTGAAAAACTGTTTTTT
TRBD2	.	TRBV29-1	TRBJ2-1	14	CSVAGLAGYNEQFF	TGCAGCGTTGCAGGACTAGCGGGCTACAATGAGCAGTTCTTC
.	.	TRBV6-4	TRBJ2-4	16	CASSDSQGGTQNIQYF	TGTGCCAGCAGTGACTCACAGGGCGGCACACAAAACATTCAGTACTTC
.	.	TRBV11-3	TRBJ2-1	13	CASSPRGGNEQFF	TGTGCCAGCAGCCCCCGCGGTGGCAATGAGCAGTTCTTC
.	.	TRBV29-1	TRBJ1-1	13	CSVPAGFGPEAFF	TGCAGCGTCCCCGCGGGGTTCGGCCCTGAAGCTTTCTTT